The clone carrying this T cell receptor beta chain has only a few counts. TCRdb recomputed calls from the RT-PCR reads with MiXCR, one row per CDR3 protein. The profile shows approximately 500,000 distinct CDR3 sequences, 13% of them singletons. The data belong to a study of response to subunit inactivated influenza vaccine. CDR1 and CDR2 from the germline V gene are LGHNA and YSLEER. The CDR3 covers 15 residues. Trimming took off 1 base at V and 2 bases at J, with 12 bases between the two ends. Sequencing was performed on PBMCs from blood, taken 45 days after vaccination. The receptor was isolated from a man aged 50 to 60 who received an inactivated influenza vaccine. V usage is TRBV4-3 and J usage is TRBJ2-7; D gene ambiguous. CDR3 residues: CASSQATYGTYEQYF. CDR3 bases: TGCGCCAGCAGCCAAGCTACGTATGGTACCTACGAGCAGTACTTC.